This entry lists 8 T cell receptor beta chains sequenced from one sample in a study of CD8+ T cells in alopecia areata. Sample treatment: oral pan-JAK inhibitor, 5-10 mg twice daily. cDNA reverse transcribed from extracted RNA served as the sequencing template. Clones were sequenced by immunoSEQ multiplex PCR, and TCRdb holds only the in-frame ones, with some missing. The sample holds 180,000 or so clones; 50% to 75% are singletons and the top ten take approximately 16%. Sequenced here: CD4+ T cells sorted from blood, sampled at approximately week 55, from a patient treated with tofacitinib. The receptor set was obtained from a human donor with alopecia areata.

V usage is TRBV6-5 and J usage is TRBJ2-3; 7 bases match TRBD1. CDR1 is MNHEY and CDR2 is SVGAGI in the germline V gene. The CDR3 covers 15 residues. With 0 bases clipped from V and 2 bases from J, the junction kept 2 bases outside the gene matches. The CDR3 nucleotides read TGTGCCAGCAGTTACTCAGGGGGCCCCACAGATACGCAGTATTTT. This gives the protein CASSYSGGPTDTQYF.

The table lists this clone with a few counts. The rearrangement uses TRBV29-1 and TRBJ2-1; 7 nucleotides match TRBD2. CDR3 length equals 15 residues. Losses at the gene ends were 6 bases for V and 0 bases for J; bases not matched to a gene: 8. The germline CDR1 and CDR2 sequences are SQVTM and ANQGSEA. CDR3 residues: CSVGSGGGSYNEQFF. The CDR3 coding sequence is TGCAGCGTGGGGTCTGGCGGGGGCTCCTACAATGAGCAGTTCTTC.

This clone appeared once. CDR3: CAWSGQGGPARRETLHF. The CDR3 nucleotides read TGTGCCTGGAGTGGGCAGGGCGGCCCTGCGCGGAGGGAGACCCTCCACTTT. The chain is built from TRBV30 and TRBJ1-6; tentative D call: TRBD1 (5 bases). V lost 1 base to trimming and J lost 14 bases, with 27 bases between them. Germline V gene lookup returns CDR1 GTSNPN and CDR2 SVGIG (reference sequence). The CDR3 has 17 amino acids.

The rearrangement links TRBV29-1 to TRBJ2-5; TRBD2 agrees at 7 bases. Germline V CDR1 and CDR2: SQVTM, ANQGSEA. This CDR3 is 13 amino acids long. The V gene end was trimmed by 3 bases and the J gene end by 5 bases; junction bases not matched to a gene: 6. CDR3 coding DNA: TGCAGCGTTGAGAGAGGTAGCGGGGAGACCCAGTACTTC. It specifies CSVERGSGETQYF.

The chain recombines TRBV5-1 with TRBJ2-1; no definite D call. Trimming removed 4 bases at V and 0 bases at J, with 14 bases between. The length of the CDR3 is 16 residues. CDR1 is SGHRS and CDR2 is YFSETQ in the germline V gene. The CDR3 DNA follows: TGCGCCAGCAGCCCCCCAGGCGGAAGCTCCTACAATGAGCAGTTCTTC. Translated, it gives CASSPPGGSSYNEQFF.

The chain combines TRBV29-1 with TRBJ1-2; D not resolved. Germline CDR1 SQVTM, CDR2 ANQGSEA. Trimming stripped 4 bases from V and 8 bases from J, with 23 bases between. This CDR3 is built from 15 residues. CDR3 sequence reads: CSVAPLLREQGGYTF. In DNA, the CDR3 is TGCAGCGTTGCCCCTCTGCTAAGGGAGCAAGGAGGCTACACCTTC.

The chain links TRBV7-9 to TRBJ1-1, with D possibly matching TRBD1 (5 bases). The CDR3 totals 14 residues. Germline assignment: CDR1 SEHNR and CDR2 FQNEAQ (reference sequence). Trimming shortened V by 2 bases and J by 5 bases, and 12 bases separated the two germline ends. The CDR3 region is CASSLSAGQTEAFF. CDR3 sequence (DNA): TGTGCCAGCAGCTTATCGGCAGGGCAGACTGAAGCTTTCTTT. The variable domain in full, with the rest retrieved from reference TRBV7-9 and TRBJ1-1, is DTGVSQNPRHKITKRGQNVTFRCDPISEHNRLYWYRQTLGQGPEFLTYFQNEAQLEKSRLLSDRFSAERPKGSFSTLEIQRTEQGDSAMYLCASSLSAGQTEAFFGQGTRLTVV.

CDR3 sequence: CASSYSKGYQPQHF. The DNA of the CDR3 is TGTGCCAGCAGTTACTCGAAAGGGTATCAGCCCCAGCATTTT. The chain joins TRBV6-6 to TRBJ1-5; D gene unclear. Trimming cost V 0 bases and J 5 bases, with 8 bases left between them. Germline loops: CDR1 MNHNY, CDR2 SVGAGI (reference sequence). The CDR3 covers 14 residues.